A selection of T cell receptor beta chains follows, all from one sample in a study of OX40 agonist ivuxolimab in advanced cancers. TCRdb's copy holds only in-frame clones and misses some; the assay was immunoSEQ multiplex PCR. The sample comprises some 83,000 clones, roughly 80% of which are singletons, and roughly 7.3% rests with the top ten. Sample: CD4+ or CD8+ T cells sorted from blood, taken in a trial of the OX40 agonist ivuxolimab. These receptors came from an adult with an advanced solid tumor such as melanoma, head and neck, liver or kidney cancer. Both conserved end residues are part of each CDR3. The order of the fields is J gene, V gene, CDR3 length, clone size, CDR3 protein. For some rows the clone size is stated as once, few or many, or as a class when expanded; others skip it.

j_gene: TRBJ2-7; v_gene: TRBV7-3; len: 13; abundance: -; CDR3aa: CASSLQGAHEQYF
j_gene: TRBJ2-3; v_gene: TRBV5-1; len: 17; abundance: -; CDR3aa: CASSPREAGLSTDTQYF
j_gene: TRBJ2-1; v_gene: TRBV5-1; len: 13; abundance: -; CDR3aa: CASSFLGWNEQFF
j_gene: TRBJ1-6; v_gene: TRBV5-6; len: 14; abundance: -; CDR3aa: CASRSVQGNSPLHF
j_gene: TRBJ1-2; v_gene: TRBV10-3; len: 13; abundance: -; CDR3aa: CAISESGIYGYTF
j_gene: TRBJ2-7; v_gene: TRBV6-6; len: 14; abundance: -; CDR3aa: CASSYSRQSLEQYF
j_gene: TRBJ1-1; v_gene: TRBV11-2; len: 16; abundance: -; CDR3aa: CASSLPQVGGHTEAFF
j_gene: TRBJ2-1; v_gene: TRBV7-9; len: 16; abundance: -; CDR3aa: CASSLGWKGTADEQFF
j_gene: TRBJ1-1; v_gene: TRBV29-1; len: 13; abundance: -; CDR3aa: CSVVLQGASEAFF
j_gene: TRBJ2-7; v_gene: TRBV6-6; len: 14; abundance: few; CDR3aa: CASRQDRQKGGQYF
j_gene: TRBJ2-1; v_gene: TRBV27; len: 16; abundance: -; CDR3aa: CASSLIPRPKPNEQFF
j_gene: TRBJ2-1; v_gene: TRBV30; len: 13; abundance: -; CDR3aa: CAWSPQHNDEQFF
j_gene: TRBJ2-1; v_gene: TRBV28; len: 14; abundance: -; CDR3aa: CASRVDRGRDEQFF
j_gene: TRBJ1-4; v_gene: TRBV6-5; len: 14; abundance: -; CDR3aa: CASSSSDSNEKLFF
j_gene: TRBJ2-1; v_gene: TRBV11-2; len: 17; abundance: -; CDR3aa: CASSLELAGVSYNEQFF
j_gene: TRBJ2-1; v_gene: TRBV29-1; len: 16; abundance: -; CDR3aa: CSVAPTGLAGYNEQFF
j_gene: TRBJ1-1; v_gene: TRBV4-1; len: 17; abundance: few; CDR3aa: CASSLRGAGQVDTEAFF
j_gene: TRBJ2-7; v_gene: TRBV7-8; len: 14; abundance: -; CDR3aa: CASSLGTGEDEQYF
j_gene: TRBJ2-3; v_gene: TRBV5-1; len: 14; abundance: -; CDR3aa: CASSPGQGGDTQYF
j_gene: TRBJ2-5; v_gene: TRBV27; len: 17; abundance: -; CDR3aa: CASSFGMVQGAGETQYF
j_gene: TRBJ2-3; v_gene: TRBV5-1; len: 14; abundance: -; CDR3aa: CASSLALGEDTQYF
j_gene: TRBJ1-1; v_gene: TRBV4-1; len: 14; abundance: few; CDR3aa: CASSLQGPNTEAFF
j_gene: TRBJ1-2; v_gene: TRBV20-1; len: 11; abundance: -; CDR3aa: CSARVGNGYTF
j_gene: TRBJ1-4; v_gene: TRBV5-1; len: 14; abundance: once; CDR3aa: CASSLKGSEEKLFF
j_gene: TRBJ2-1; v_gene: TRBV5-1; len: 14; abundance: -; CDR3aa: CASSLGGVDNEQFF
j_gene: TRBJ2-3; v_gene: TRBV6-5; len: 13; abundance: -; CDR3aa: CASSQRRTDTQYF
j_gene: TRBJ2-5; v_gene: TRBV29-1; len: 13; abundance: -; CDR3aa: CSVPHKFSGTQYF
j_gene: TRBJ2-5; v_gene: TRBV5-1; len: 16; abundance: -; CDR3aa: CASSLASGTFQETQYF
j_gene: TRBJ2-5; v_gene: TRBV7-7; len: 13; abundance: -; CDR3aa: CASSLTIQETQYF
j_gene: TRBJ2-7; v_gene: TRBV2; len: 17; abundance: -; CDR3aa: CASSTPVGTARSYEQYF
j_gene: TRBJ2-1; v_gene: TRBV7-3; len: 15; abundance: -; CDR3aa: CASHRGTGPSNEQFF
j_gene: TRBJ1-2; v_gene: TRBV5-6; len: 14; abundance: -; CDR3aa: CASSPQLGISRYTF
j_gene: TRBJ2-6; v_gene: TRBV6-5; len: 15; abundance: once; CDR3aa: CATKRQGAGANVLTF
j_gene: TRBJ1-1; v_gene: TRBV28; len: 13; abundance: once; CDR3aa: CASSEGGTLEAFF
j_gene: TRBJ2-2; v_gene: TRBV30; len: 17; abundance: -; CDR3aa: CAWRPVAGDYAAGELFF
j_gene: TRBJ1-2; v_gene: TRBV27; len: 13; abundance: -; CDR3aa: CASSLDGAGGYTF
j_gene: TRBJ1-4; v_gene: TRBV18; len: 14; abundance: once; CDR3aa: CASSLGPSREKLFF
j_gene: TRBJ2-3; v_gene: TRBV7-2; len: 18; abundance: -; CDR3aa: CASSLVPGLAQWGDTQYF
j_gene: TRBJ2-2; v_gene: TRBV7-3; len: 14; abundance: -; CDR3aa: CASSLSGRTGELFF
j_gene: TRBJ2-7; v_gene: TRBV7-2; len: 14; abundance: -; CDR3aa: CASSLGASSYEQYF
j_gene: TRBJ1-2; v_gene: TRBV27; len: 13; abundance: -; CDR3aa: CATATSNTRGYTF
j_gene: TRBJ2-3; v_gene: TRBV5-1; len: 14; abundance: -; CDR3aa: CASSLGRYTDTQYF
j_gene: TRBJ1-2; v_gene: TRBV11-2; len: 14; abundance: -; CDR3aa: CASSLLTGRDGYTF
j_gene: TRBJ2-1; v_gene: TRBV7-3; len: 16; abundance: -; CDR3aa: CASSPQGGTSYNEQFF
j_gene: TRBJ1-1; v_gene: TRBV23-1; len: 13; abundance: once; CDR3aa: CASRKGQAREAFF
j_gene: TRBJ2-5; v_gene: TRBV2; len: 15; abundance: few; CDR3aa: CASSEGERVEETQYF
j_gene: TRBJ1-2; v_gene: TRBV6-1; len: 17; abundance: -; CDR3aa: CASSERGGLPGMYGYTF
j_gene: TRBJ2-3; v_gene: TRBV28; len: 12; abundance: -; CDR3aa: CASRPGLNTQYF
j_gene: TRBJ2-7; v_gene: TRBV6-1; len: 12; abundance: -; CDR3aa: CASTLPGLEQYF
j_gene: TRBJ2-2; v_gene: TRBV14; len: 16; abundance: -; CDR3aa: CASSQVGGLNTGELFF
j_gene: TRBJ1-2; v_gene: TRBV27; len: 18; abundance: -; CDR3aa: CASSSRDQGGGSPPTYTF
j_gene: TRBJ2-3; v_gene: TRBV19; len: 14; abundance: -; CDR3aa: CASKVGGGPDTQYF
j_gene: TRBJ2-7; v_gene: TRBV6-1; len: 15; abundance: few; CDR3aa: CASSETGGSSYEQYF
j_gene: TRBJ1-5; v_gene: TRBV4-1; len: 15; abundance: -; CDR3aa: CASSQEGQARQPQHF
j_gene: TRBJ1-4; v_gene: TRBV30; len: 15; abundance: once; CDR3aa: CACGRKKGVNEKLFF
j_gene: TRBJ1-1; v_gene: TRBV11-2; len: 18; abundance: -; CDR3aa: CASSLSGLLVRVGTEAFF
j_gene: -; v_gene: TRBV7-2; len: 15; abundance: -; CDR3aa: CASSPSGTTGYEQYF